These 15 T cell receptor beta chains were all obtained from the same sample, sequenced in a study of T cell repertoires in cytomegalovirus infection. Antigen specificity for these receptors is unknown. TCRdb re-derived calls from the reads in MiXCR, one entry per CDR3 protein. This sample has 750,000 to 900,000 distinct CDR3 sequences; under 35% occur once, and the top ten carry roughly 13%. Material: cultured CD8+ T cells from PBMCs, obtained from culture after CMV antigen stimulation. Receptors originate from a human donor in good health (CMV status not recorded). Some clones in this sample may be carry-over from other donors' samples.

This clonotype was seen a handful of times. Mismatch with germline at one junction end may stem from a read error. The chain links TRBV7-7 to TRBJ1-2, with a possible D match to TRBD1 (6 bases). Germline assignment: CDR1 SSHAT and CDR2 FNYEAQ (reference sequence). The CDR3 loop spans 16 amino acids. The CDR3: CASSLARGAQSYGYTF. The CDR3 nucleotides read TGTGCTAGCAGCTTAGCTCGGGGGGCTCAAAGCTATGGCTACACCTTC.

The V and J genes are TRBV4-2 and TRBJ1-1; D unresolved. The CDR3 sequence is 19 residues long. Germline CDR1 is LGHNA and CDR2 is YNFKEQ. Trimming took off 1 base at V and 4 bases at J, with 25 bases between the two ends. The CDR3 coding sequence is TGTGCCAGCAGCCAAGCCCGTCCTTTGACGGCGGCCTCCGGCACTGAAGCTTTCTTT. Translating it yields CASSQARPLTAASGTEAFF.

The chain uses TRBV7-2 and TRBJ2-3, with 11 bases matching TRBD2. The CDR3 has 15 amino acids. With 0 bases clipped from V and 5 bases from J, the junction kept 1 base outside the gene matches. Germline-derived CDR1 and CDR2 are SGHTA and FQGNSA. The CDR3 sequence is CASSLASGGVDTQYF. CDR3 nucleotides: TGTGCCAGCAGCTTAGCTAGCGGGGGGGTAGATACGCAGTATTTT.

This clonotype was recorded a few times. The rearrangement uses TRBV5-6 and TRBJ2-6; 10 bases map to TRBD1. The junction had 6 bases not matched to a gene; V was cut back by 4 bases and J by 2 bases. This CDR3 region has 17 residues. Germline V gene sequence: CDR1 SGHDT, CDR2 YYEEEE. The CDR3 spells CASSPLGQGAGANVLTF. The CDR3 DNA is TGTGCCAGCAGCCCACTCGGACAGGGGGCTGGGGCCAACGTCCTGACTTTC.

This clonotype showed up just a few times. The rearrangement uses TRBV7-6 and TRBJ1-2; tentatively, D is TRBD1 (5 bases). This CDR3 is 18 amino acids long. The germline V and J ends were trimmed by 4 bases and 0 bases, with 21 bases remaining between them. CDR1 and CDR2 (germline): SGHVS, FNYEAQ. CDR3: CASSSLDSGVFTNYGYTF. The CDR3 coding sequence is TGTGCCAGCAGCTCGCTTGACAGTGGAGTTTTTACTAACTATGGCTACACCTTC.

The chain joins TRBV27 to TRBJ1-2, with 8 positions matching TRBD1. Trimming cost V 6 bases and J 1 base; bases outside gene matches: 4. CDR3 length: 14 residues. From germline, CDR1 is MNHEY and CDR2 SMNVEV (reference sequence). CDR3 sequence: CASRIQGGNYGYTF. CDR3 coding DNA: TGTGCCAGCAGAATACAGGGGGGTAACTATGGCTACACCTTC.

In its sample, this clonotype was seen a few times. The chain has TRBV12-3 or TRBV12-4 and TRBJ1-1; possibly TRBD1 for D (6 bases). V was shortened by 4 bases and J by 0 bases, with 15 bases between the two germline ends. The CDR3 contains 16 residues. The CDR3 loop reads CASSSSYRALNTEAFF. DNA for the CDR3: TGTGCCAGCAGTTCCTCCTACAGGGCCCTGAACACTGAAGCTTTCTTT.

This clonotype has a handful of counts. The rearrangement uses TRBV7-2 and TRBJ1-1, with 7 bases aligning to TRBD1. Germline CDR1 and CDR2: SGHTA and FQGNSA. After removal of 5 bases from V and 7 bases from J, the junction contained 10 bases not matched to a gene. The CDR3 loop spans 14 amino acids. Written as DNA, the CDR3 is TGTGCCAGCAGCCCCCCAGGGGGGGGCGTTGAAGCTTTCTTT. The encoded protein is CASSPPGGGVEAFF.

This chain connects TRBV20-1 to TRBJ2-7; tentatively, D is TRBD1 or TRBD2 (6 bases each). The V end lost 6 bases, the J end lost 3 bases, and 15 bases lay between the germline ends. The CDR3 runs to 13 residues. The germline V gene encodes CDR1 DFQATT and CDR2 SNEGSKA (reference sequence). The CDR3 reads CSATPRGLYEQYV. The CDR3 nucleotides read TGCAGTGCAACGCCTCGGGGGCTCTACGAGCAGTACGTC.

On this clonotype: An end of the junction differs from the germline gene, which may be a read error. J is TRBJ1-1 and V is TRBV19; unclear D gene. The CDR3 is 12 amino acids. Germline assignment: CDR1 LNHDA and CDR2 SQIVND (reference sequence). In DNA form, the CDR3 reads TGTGTCAGTAGCCCCCACTTTCCTGAAGCTTTCTTT. Translation: CVSSPHFPEAFF.

This clonotype appeared a few times. The J gene is TRBJ1-1, the V gene TRBV19; a possible D gene is TRBD1 (5 bases). Per germline, CDR1 LNHDA and CDR2 SQIVND (reference sequence). CDR3 length: 14 residues. Trimming stripped 5 bases from V and 0 bases from J, with 10 bases between. CDR3 DNA sequence: TGTGCCAGTAGTGCGGGACGGCTGAACACTGAAGCTTTCTTT. Its translation is CASSAGRLNTEAFF.

V usage is TRBV27 and J usage is TRBJ2-2; no firm D call. This CDR3 spans 15 amino acids. V was pared by 3 bases and J by 5 bases, with 13 bases between. CDR1 and CDR2 (germline): MNHEY, SMNVEV (reference sequence). The CDR3 spells CASSLSSYFTGELFF. DNA for the CDR3: TGTGCCAGCAGTTTGTCGTCGTATTTTACCGGGGAGCTGTTTTTT.

This rearrangement joins TRBV4-1 to TRBJ1-1, with D perhaps TRBD1 (6 bases). The CDR3 loop spans 12 amino acids. The V end lost 4 bases, the J end lost 5 bases, and 8 bases lay between the germline ends. Germline CDR1 is MGHRA and CDR2 is YSYEKL. The CDR3 DNA is TGCGCCAGCAGCCCTGGACAGACTGAAGCTTTCTTT. Its translation is CASSPGQTEAFF.

In its sample, this clonotype was seen a few times. The CDR3 spells CAIEGDTGELFF. DNA for the CDR3: TGTGCCATCGAGGGGGACACCGGGGAGCTGTTTTTT. This sequence joins TRBV2 and TRBJ2-2, with D possibly being TRBD1 (6 bases). Germline CDR1 SNHLY, CDR2 FYNNEI. V was clipped by 10 bases and J by 3 bases, with 9 bases between them. This CDR3 is 12 amino acids long. Filled out from reference TRBV2 and TRBJ2-2, the complete variable domain reads EPEVTQTPSHQVTQMGQEVILRCVPISNHLYFYWYRQILGQKVEFLVSFYNNEISEKSEIFDDQFSVERPDGSNFTLKIRSTKLEDSAMYFCAIEGDTGELFFGEGSRLTVL.

The chain combines TRBV25-1 with TRBJ1-2; 8 bases match TRBD1. This CDR3 region has 15 residues. Germline V gene sequence: CDR1 MGHDK, CDR2 SYGVNS. V dropped 1 base and J dropped 3; count of bases not matched to a gene: 4. The CDR3 here is CASSEFGQGHYGYTF. CDR3 coding DNA: TGTGCCAGCAGTGAATTCGGACAGGGTCACTATGGCTACACCTTC.